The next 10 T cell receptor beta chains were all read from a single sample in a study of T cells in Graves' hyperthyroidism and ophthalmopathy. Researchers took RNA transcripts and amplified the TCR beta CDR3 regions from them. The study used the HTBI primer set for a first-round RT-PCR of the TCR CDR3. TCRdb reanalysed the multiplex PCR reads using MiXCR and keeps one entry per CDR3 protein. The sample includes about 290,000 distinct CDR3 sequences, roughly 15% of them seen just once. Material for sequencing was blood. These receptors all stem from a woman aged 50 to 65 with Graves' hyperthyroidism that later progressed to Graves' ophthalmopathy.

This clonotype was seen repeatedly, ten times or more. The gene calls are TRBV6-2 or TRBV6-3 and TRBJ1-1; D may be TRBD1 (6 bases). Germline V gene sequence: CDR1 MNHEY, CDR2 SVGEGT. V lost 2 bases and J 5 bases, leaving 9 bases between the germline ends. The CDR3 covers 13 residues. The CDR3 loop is CASSYRQETEAFF. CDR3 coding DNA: TGTGCCAGCAGTTACCGACAGGAAACTGAAGCTTTCTTT.

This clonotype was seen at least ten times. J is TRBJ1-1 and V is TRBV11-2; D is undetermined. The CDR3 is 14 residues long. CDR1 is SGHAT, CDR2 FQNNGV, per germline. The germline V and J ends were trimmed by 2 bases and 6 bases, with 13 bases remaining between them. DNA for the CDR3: TGTGCCAGCAGCTTATTCGCTGGGAGCGCTGAAGCTTTCTTT. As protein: CASSLFAGSAEAFF.

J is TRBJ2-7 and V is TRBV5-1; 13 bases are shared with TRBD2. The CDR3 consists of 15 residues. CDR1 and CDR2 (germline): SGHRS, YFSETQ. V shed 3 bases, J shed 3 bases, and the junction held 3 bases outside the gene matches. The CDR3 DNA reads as TGCGCCAGCAGCTCGCGACTAGCGGGAGGCTACGAGCAGTACTTC. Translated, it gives CASSSRLAGGYEQYF.

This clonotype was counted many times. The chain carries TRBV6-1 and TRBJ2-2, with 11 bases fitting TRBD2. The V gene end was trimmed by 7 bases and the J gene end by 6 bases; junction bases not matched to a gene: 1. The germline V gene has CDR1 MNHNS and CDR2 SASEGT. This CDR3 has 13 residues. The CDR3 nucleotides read TGTGCCAGCAAACTAGCGGGAGCCGGGGAGCTGTTTTTT. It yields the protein CASKLAGAGELFF.

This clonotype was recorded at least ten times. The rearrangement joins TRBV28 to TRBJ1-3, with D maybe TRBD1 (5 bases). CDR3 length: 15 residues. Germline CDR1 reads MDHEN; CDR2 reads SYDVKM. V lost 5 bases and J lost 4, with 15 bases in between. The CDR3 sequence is CASSTEAGSGNTIYF. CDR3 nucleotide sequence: TGTGCCAGCAGTACCGAAGCAGGGTCGGGAAACACCATATATTTT.

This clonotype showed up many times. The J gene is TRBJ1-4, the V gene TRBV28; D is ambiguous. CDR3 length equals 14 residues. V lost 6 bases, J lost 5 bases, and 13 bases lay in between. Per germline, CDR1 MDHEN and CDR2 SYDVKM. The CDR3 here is CASRTGYTNEKLFF. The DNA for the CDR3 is TGTGCCAGCAGAACCGGCTACACGAATGAAAAACTGTTTTTT.

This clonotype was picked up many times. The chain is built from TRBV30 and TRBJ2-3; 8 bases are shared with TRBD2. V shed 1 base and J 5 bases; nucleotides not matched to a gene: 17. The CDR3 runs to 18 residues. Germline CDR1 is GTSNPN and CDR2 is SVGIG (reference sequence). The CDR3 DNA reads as TGTGCCTGGAGTGAGGGACACCACTTCTCTGCGGGGGGAGATACGCAGTATTTT. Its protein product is CAWSEGHHFSAGGDTQYF.

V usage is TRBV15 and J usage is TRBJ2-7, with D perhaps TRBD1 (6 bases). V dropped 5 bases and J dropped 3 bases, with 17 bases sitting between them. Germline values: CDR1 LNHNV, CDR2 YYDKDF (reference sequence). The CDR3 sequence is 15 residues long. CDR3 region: CATSYGQRPGYEQYF. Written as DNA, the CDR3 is TGTGCCACCAGCTACGGACAGCGTCCGGGCTACGAGCAGTACTTC.

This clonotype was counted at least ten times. CDR3 protein: CASSLGGGGSYEQYF. As DNA, the CDR3 is TGTGCCAGCAGTTTAGGAGGCGGGGGGAGCTACGAGCAGTACTTC. The chain is built from TRBV27 and TRBJ2-7, with 8 bases aligning to TRBD2. V was clipped by 2 bases and J by 3 bases; unmatched bases: 6. The CDR3 loop spans 15 amino acids. Germline assignment: CDR1 MNHEY and CDR2 SMNVEV (reference sequence).

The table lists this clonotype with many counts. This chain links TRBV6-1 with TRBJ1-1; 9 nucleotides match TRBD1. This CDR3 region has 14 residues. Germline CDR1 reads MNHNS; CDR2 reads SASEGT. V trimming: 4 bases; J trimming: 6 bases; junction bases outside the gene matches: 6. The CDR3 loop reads CASSVQGALSEAFF. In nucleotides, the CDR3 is TGTGCCAGCAGTGTACAGGGGGCGCTTTCTGAAGCTTTCTTT.